Below, 27 T cell receptor beta chains from the same sample are listed, as sequenced in a study of CD8 T cells in ankylosing spondylitis. General study findings and limits: Typical of ankylosing spondylitis blood, it appeared, was a TCR beta motif of several highly homologous variants.

Their cognate antigens are unknown. TCRdb reprocessed the 5' RACE reads with MiXCR, giving one entry per CDR3 protein. The profile shows more than 650,000 distinct CDR3 sequences, about 11% of them singletons. Input material: blood, either unsorted or a sorted T cell fraction (not recorded which). Receptors were obtained from a male donor with ankylosing spondylitis.

This clonotype has a count of ten or more. J is TRBJ1-1 and V is TRBV20-1; TRBD1 is a possible D gene (5 bases). This CDR3 has 13 amino acids. V lost 5 bases to trimming and J lost 6 bases, with 16 bases between them. Germline CDR1 and CDR2: DFQATT and SNEGSKA (reference sequence). The CDR3 here is CSARVGSGPEAFF. The CDR3 DNA reads as TGCAGTGCTCGCGTGGGTTCGGGGCCTGAAGCTTTCTTT.

In its sample, this clonotype was seen many times. V is TRBV11-2 and J is TRBJ2-3; possible D gene TRBD2, 5 bases. This CDR3 is 15 amino acids long. The V and J ends lost 5 bases and 1 base respectively, with 13 bases between them. Germline V lookup: CDR1 SGHAT, CDR2 FQNNGV. CDR3 amino acids: CASSPGVYGTDTQYF. The CDR3, as DNA: TGTGCCAGCAGCCCCGGGGTCTATGGCACAGATACGCAGTATTTT.

This clonotype was found many times. V is TRBV11-1 and J is TRBJ2-1, with TRBD2 matching 9 bases. In germline, CDR1 is SGHAT, CDR2 FQDESV (reference sequence). This CDR3 has 15 amino acids. V lost 5 bases to trimming and J lost 6 bases; unmatched junction nucleotides: 8. The CDR3: CASSPGTSRGNEQFF. The CDR3 region has the DNA TGTGCCAGCAGCCCCGGGACTAGCCGGGGCAATGAGCAGTTCTTC.

This clonotype was found a few times. The J gene is TRBJ2-3, the V gene TRBV10-3; 8 bases map to TRBD2. CDR1 and CDR2 (germline): ENHRY, SYGVKD. V lost 10 bases, J lost 5 bases, and 14 bases stayed unmatched. This CDR3 has 15 amino acids. The CDR3 DNA reads as TGTGCCACCCGGGAACTAGCGGCCGAGGGAGATACGCAGTATTTT. Translating it yields CATRELAAEGDTQYF.

This chain joins TRBV20-1 and TRBJ2-2; 15 positions match TRBD2. The CDR3 loop spans 17 amino acids. V dropped 4 bases and J dropped 5; count of bases not matched to a gene: 8. The germline V gene has CDR1 DFQATT and CDR2 SNEGSKA (reference sequence). The chain's CDR3 is CSATSGLAGGSTGELFF. The CDR3 coding sequence is TGCAGTGCTACGAGCGGACTAGCGGGGGGGAGTACCGGGGAGCTGTTTTTT.

J is TRBJ2-7 and V is TRBV14; D is unclear. Trimming pared 5 bases from V and 3 bases from J, leaving 5 bases between. Germline CDR1 and CDR2: SGHDN and FVKESK. This CDR3 is 11 amino acids long. The CDR3: CASSKYYEQYF. The CDR3 nucleotides are TGTGCCAGCAGCAAATACTACGAGCAGTACTTC.

The V call is TRBV5-4, the J call TRBJ2-4, with D possibly being TRBD2 (5 bases). V gave up 4 bases and J gave up 0 bases, with 11 bases separating them. The CDR3 is 15 residues long. Germline loops: CDR1 SGHNT, CDR2 YYREEE (reference sequence). The chain's CDR3 is CASSRRDVAKNIQYF. In DNA form, the CDR3 reads TGTGCCAGCAGCCGCCGGGATGTAGCCAAAAACATTCAGTACTTC.

This clonotype appeared a few times. The chain has TRBV5-1 and TRBJ1-3; 8 positions agree with TRBD1. Germline CDR1 SGHRS, CDR2 YFSETQ. There are 16 residues in the CDR3. Germline trimming cut 0 bases from V and 2 bases from J; bases unmatched to any gene: 4. The CDR3 sequence is CASSLGTGRTGNTIYF. In DNA form, the CDR3 reads TGCGCCAGCAGCTTGGGGACAGGGCGGACTGGAAACACCATATATTTT.

This clonotype has just a few counts. The V gene is TRBV29-1, the J gene TRBJ2-3, with 8 bases matching TRBD2. Looked up from germline, CDR1 is SQVTM and CDR2 is ANQGSEA. This CDR3 has 14 amino acids. V gave up 4 bases and J gave up 2 bases; unmatched junction bases: 5. The DNA of the CDR3 is TGCAGCGTTGTACCTAGCGGGTACACAGATACGCAGTATTTT. Its protein product is CSVVPSGYTDTQYF.

The chain carries TRBV24-1 and TRBJ2-7, with unresolved D. The CDR3 consists of 15 residues. Germline CDR1 and CDR2: KGHDR and SFDVKD. The V gene lost 2 bases and the J gene lost 6 bases, with 16 bases spanning the gap. The CDR3 nucleotides read TGTGCCACCAGTGATTCCCACCCCGATGCGTCCGAGCAGTACTTC. Protein: CATSDSHPDASEQYF.

This clonotype was counted between two and nine times. The chain has TRBV20-1 and TRBJ1-5, with D hard to call. The V gene lost 1 base and the J gene lost 5 bases, with 9 bases spanning the gap. CDR1 DFQATT and CDR2 SNEGSKA come from the germline V gene (reference sequence). The CDR3 consists of 13 residues. For the CDR3, the DNA is TGCAGTGCTAGAGCCCGGGTTGATCAGCCCCAGCATTTT. Its protein is CSARARVDQPQHF.

The rearrangement joins TRBV7-2 to TRBJ1-2; D remains unclear. Germline CDR1 is SGHTA and CDR2 is FQGNSA. The germline V and J ends were trimmed by 1 base and 8 bases, with 14 bases remaining between them. The CDR3 is 14 amino acids. The CDR3 loop reads CASSLGFLLGGYTF. The CDR3 DNA sequence: TGTGCCAGCAGCTTAGGATTCCTCCTGGGGGGCTACACCTTC.

This clonotype came up a few times. This chain connects TRBV20-1 to TRBJ2-7, with D perhaps matching TRBD1 (6 bases). V gave up 4 bases and J gave up 3 bases, with 13 bases separating them. The CDR3 covers 13 residues. The V gene's germline CDR1 is DFQATT and CDR2 SNEGSKA (reference sequence). In DNA, the CDR3 is TGCAGTGCTATCCCCCCGGACAGCTACGAGCAGTACTTC. It translates to CSAIPPDSYEQYF.

In nucleotides, the CDR3 is TGTGCCAGCAGCGGCACTAGCGACGGGAACTGGTACCAAGAGACCCAGTACTTC. Amino acids: CASSGTSDGNWYQETQYF. The chain is built from TRBV11-1 and TRBJ2-5; 7 bases match TRBD2. The CDR3 loop spans 18 amino acids. Losses at the gene ends were 5 bases for V and 0 bases for J; bases not matched to a gene: 15. CDR1 is SGHAT, CDR2 FQDESV, per germline (reference sequence).

CDR3 loop: CASSQERIRSRTSGRLETQYF. The CDR3 nucleotides are TGCGCCAGCAGCCAAGAGCGAATTCGTAGCCGGACTAGCGGGAGGTTGGAGACCCAGTACTTC. The chain recombines TRBV4-1 with TRBJ2-5; 14 bases align to TRBD2. CDR3 length: 21 residues. V was clipped by 0 bases and J by 5 bases; unmatched bases: 17. Germline V gene lookup returns CDR1 MGHRA and CDR2 YSYEKL.

The gene calls are TRBV20-1 and TRBJ2-7, with D possibly matching TRBD1 (6 bases). CDR3 length: 14 amino acids. The V and J ends lost 6 bases and 3 bases respectively, with 18 bases between them. The germline CDR1 and CDR2 sequences are DFQATT and SNEGSKA (reference sequence). The CDR3: CSARQWDTLYEQYF. CDR3 in DNA: TGCAGTGCCCGACAGTGGGACACCCTCTACGAGCAGTACTTC.

The J gene is TRBJ2-5, the V gene TRBV6-5; 11 bases fit TRBD2. The CDR3 contains 15 residues. V lost 0 bases, J lost 6 bases, and 3 bases stayed unmatched. Per the germline V gene, CDR1 is MNHEY and CDR2 is SVGAGI. This chain's CDR3 is CASSYSGLAEQTQYF. For the CDR3, the DNA is TGTGCCAGCAGTTACTCGGGACTAGCGGAGCAGACCCAGTACTTC.

This clonotype has only a few counts. The chain has TRBV5-1 and TRBJ2-1, with 16 bases identical to TRBD2. CDR1 and CDR2 from the germline V gene are SGHRS and YFSETQ. This CDR3 comprises 20 residues. The J segment lost 0 bases and the V segment lost 3 bases, leaving 9 bases of the junction unmatched. The CDR3 reads CASSSQGLAGGRSSYNEQFF. The CDR3 nucleotides are TGCGCCAGCAGCTCCCAGGGACTAGCGGGGGGGAGGAGCTCCTACAATGAGCAGTTCTTC. Using reference TRBV5-1 and TRBJ2-1 for the parts outside the CDR3, the full variable domain is KAGVTQTPRYLIKTRGQQVTLSCSPISGHRSVSWYQQTPGQGLQFLFEYFSETQRNKGNFPGRFSGRQFSNSRSEMNVSTLELGDSALYLCASSSQGLAGGRSSYNEQFFGPGTRLTVL.

J is TRBJ2-1 and V is TRBV7-2, with TRBD2 matching 7 bases. Losses at the gene ends were 6 bases for V and 7 bases for J; bases not matched to a gene: 15. The CDR3 is 16 residues long. The germline CDR1 and CDR2 sequences are SGHTA and FQGNSA. CDR3 bases: TGTGCCAGCAGTTCACTTCTAGCGGAAGGGATGAATGAGCAGTTCTTC. Protein: CASSSLLAEGMNEQFF.

This clonotype was observed a few times. The chain recombines TRBV20-1 with TRBJ1-2, with TRBD1 as a possible D gene (6 bases). This CDR3 spans 13 amino acids. The ends were cut back, 4 bases at V and 4 bases at J, with 13 bases in the middle. Germline-derived CDR1 and CDR2 are DFQATT and SNEGSKA (reference sequence). The CDR3 loop is CSANREAGYGYTF. The CDR3 nucleotides read TGCAGTGCTAACAGGGAAGCAGGCTATGGCTACACCTTC.

The CDR3 protein is CSARDPGTGSPEAFF. DNA of the CDR3: TGCAGTGCTAGAGATCCAGGGACGGGTAGTCCTGAAGCTTTCTTT. The V gene is TRBV20-1, the J gene TRBJ1-1; a possible D gene is TRBD1 (5 bases). This CDR3 contains 15 residues. Between the trimmed V and J ends, which lost 0 bases and 6 bases, there was a span of 17 bases. CDR1 is DFQATT and CDR2 is SNEGSKA in the germline V gene (reference sequence).

Many counts were recorded for this clonotype. V and J are TRBV7-9 and TRBJ2-3; D is undetermined. CDR1 and CDR2 from the germline V gene are SEHNR and FQNEAQ (reference sequence). With 3 bases removed from V and 5 bases from J, the gap between germline ends came to 3 bases. This CDR3 is 11 amino acids long. The CDR3 nucleotides read TGTGCCAGCAGCTTTATAGATACGCAGTATTTT. It encodes CASSFIDTQYF.

This chain uses TRBV7-2 with TRBJ2-3; TRBD1 or TRBD2 may be the D gene (5 bases each). This CDR3 spans 12 amino acids. Germline V gives CDR1 SGHTA, CDR2 FQGNSA. Trimming shortened V by 7 bases and J by 6 bases, and 11 bases separated the two germline ends. Here the CDR3 reads CASNPWGDTQYF. The CDR3 DNA reads TGTGCCAGCAACCCCTGGGGGGATACGCAGTATTTT.

The rearrangement joins TRBV5-1 to TRBJ1-4; D possibly corresponds to TRBD1 (6 bases). The CDR3 spans 15 residues. V lost 0 bases and J 6 bases, leaving 12 bases between the germline ends. CDR1 and CDR2 from the germline V gene are SGHRS and YFSETQ. For the CDR3, the DNA is TGCGCCAGCAGCTTGGCGGGGGCCCCGGATGAAAAACTGTTTTTT. Translated, it gives CASSLAGAPDEKLFF. Based on the CDR3 plus reference TRBV5-1 and TRBJ1-4, the full variable domain is KAGVTQTPRYLIKTRGQQVTLSCSPISGHRSVSWYQQTPGQGLQFLFEYFSETQRNKGNFPGRFSGRQFSNSRSEMNVSTLELGDSALYLCASSLAGAPDEKLFFGSGTQLSVL.

This clonotype showed up just a few times. This chain joins TRBV6-5 and TRBJ1-1; D gene unclear. With 2 bases removed from V and 1 base from J, the gap between germline ends came to 8 bases. From germline, CDR1 is MNHEY and CDR2 SVGAGI. This CDR3 has 14 residues. The CDR3, as DNA: TGTGCCAGCAGTTACGATGAAGCGAACACTGAAGCTTTCTTT. Translated, it gives CASSYDEANTEAFF.

This chain joins TRBV15 and TRBJ2-2, with 7 bases identical to TRBD1. Germline CDR1 and CDR2: LNHNV and YYDKDF (reference sequence). This CDR3 has 16 residues. With V trimmed by 0 bases and J by 6 bases, 7 bases remained unmatched. This CDR3 is CATSRDQGGRAGELFF. CDR3 in DNA: TGTGCCACCAGCAGAGATCAAGGGGGCAGGGCCGGGGAGCTGTTTTTT.

The chain couples TRBV5-1 to TRBJ2-5; D unresolved. There are 14 residues in the CDR3. CDR1 and CDR2 (germline): SGHRS, YFSETQ. V gave up 3 bases and J gave up 3 bases, with 12 bases separating them. The CDR3 DNA is TGCGCCAGCAGCTCGCAGAGCGCCGAAGAGACCCAGTACTTC. It yields the protein CASSSQSAEETQYF.